The table lists the clone carrying this T cell receptor beta chain with a few counts. Per the germline V gene, CDR1 is MDHEN and CDR2 is SYDVKM. CDR3 length: 19 amino acids. V lost 7 bases and J lost 7; bases outside the gene matches: 17. This sample is part of a study of T-cell reconstitution after alpha-beta-depleted transplantation in children. Unique molecular identifiers were incorporated during preparation of the TCRbeta library. TCRdb called the PCR reads again in MiXCR, with one record for every CDR3 protein. Among 500,000 to 650,000 distinct CDR3 sequences listed, over 10% were seen once. This chain connects TRBV28 to TRBJ2-1, with 15 nucleotides matching TRBD2. The sequence came from a female patient younger than 10 who had a stem cell transplant for aplastic anemia, so the T cells may come from the graft donor. This material consisted of PBMCs, mostly from graft donor cells, taken 180 days after TCRalphabeta/CD19-depleted stem cell transplant. CDR3 sequence reads: CASTAMGLAGGMTRNEQFF. In DNA, the CDR3 is TGTGCCAGCACCGCAATGGGACTAGCGGGAGGAATGACGAGGAATGAGCAGTTCTTC.